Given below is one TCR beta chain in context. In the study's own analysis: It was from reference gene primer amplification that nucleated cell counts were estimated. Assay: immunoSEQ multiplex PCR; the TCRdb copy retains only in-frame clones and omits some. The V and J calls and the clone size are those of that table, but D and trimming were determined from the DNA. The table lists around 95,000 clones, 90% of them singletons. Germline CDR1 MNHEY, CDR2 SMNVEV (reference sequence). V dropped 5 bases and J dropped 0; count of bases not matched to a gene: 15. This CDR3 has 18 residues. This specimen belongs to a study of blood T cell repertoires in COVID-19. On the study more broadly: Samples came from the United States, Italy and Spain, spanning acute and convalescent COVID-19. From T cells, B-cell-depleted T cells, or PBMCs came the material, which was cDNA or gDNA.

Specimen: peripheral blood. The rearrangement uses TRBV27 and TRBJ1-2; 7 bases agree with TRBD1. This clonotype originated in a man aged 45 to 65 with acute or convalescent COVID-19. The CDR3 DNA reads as TGTGCCAGCAGTCTAGAGGCCGGGACAGAGATAGCTAACTATGGCTACACCTTC. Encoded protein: CASSLEAGTEIANYGYTF.